This T cell receptor beta chain was sequenced in a study of identical twins. The sample holds a few counts of this clonotype. V trimming: 0 bases; J trimming: 0 bases; junction bases outside the gene matches: 7. This CDR3 comprises 18 residues. Germline V gives CDR1 MGHRA, CDR2 YSYEKL. TCRdb independently ran MiXCR on the 5' RACE reads; one entry per CDR3 protein. The sample holds around 450,000 distinct CDR3 sequences; 11% to 15% are singletons and the top ten take around 0.52%. The data were also submitted as part of a second study, on yellow fever vaccine responses in identical twins.

This chain joins TRBV4-1 and TRBJ2-1, with 8 bases identical to TRBD2. The TCR comes from a woman aged 18-29 years in good health. Sequencing was carried out using CD4+ T cells sorted from blood. CDR3 nucleotides: TGCGCCAGCAGCCAAGATCTGGGGCGGGGGGACTCCTACAATGAGCAGTTCTTC. Its translation is CASSQDLGRGDSYNEQFF.